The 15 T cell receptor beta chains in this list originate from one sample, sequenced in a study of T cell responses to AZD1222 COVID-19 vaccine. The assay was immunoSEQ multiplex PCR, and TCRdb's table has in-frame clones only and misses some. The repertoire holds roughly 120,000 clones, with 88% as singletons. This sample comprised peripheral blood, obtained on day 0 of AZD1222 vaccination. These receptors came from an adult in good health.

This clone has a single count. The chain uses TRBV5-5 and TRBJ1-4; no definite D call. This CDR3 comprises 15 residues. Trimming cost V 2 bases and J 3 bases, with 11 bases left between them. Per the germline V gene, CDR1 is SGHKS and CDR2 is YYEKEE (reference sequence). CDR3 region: CASSFLPGANEKLFF. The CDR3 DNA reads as TGTGCCAGCAGCTTCCTCCCGGGAGCTAATGAAAAACTGTTTTTT. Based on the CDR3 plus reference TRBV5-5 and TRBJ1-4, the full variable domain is DAGVTQSPTHLIKTRGQQVTLRCSPISGHKSVSWYQQVLGQGPQFIFQYYEKEERGRGNFPDRFSARQFPNYSSELNVNALLLGDSALYLCASSFLPGANEKLFFGSGTQLSVL.

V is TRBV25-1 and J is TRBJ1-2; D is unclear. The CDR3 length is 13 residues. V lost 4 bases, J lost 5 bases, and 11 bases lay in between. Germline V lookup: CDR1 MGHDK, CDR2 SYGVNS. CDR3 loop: CASSVGLPYGYTF. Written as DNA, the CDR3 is TGTGCCAGCAGTGTCGGACTCCCGTATGGCTACACCTTC.

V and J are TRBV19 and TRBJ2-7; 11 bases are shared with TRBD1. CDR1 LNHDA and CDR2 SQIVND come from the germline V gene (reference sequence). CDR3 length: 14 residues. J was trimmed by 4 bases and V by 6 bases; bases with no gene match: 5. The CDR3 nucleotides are TGTGCCAGTAGACCCGGACAGGGGGCATACGAGCAGTACTTC. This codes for CASRPGQGAYEQYF. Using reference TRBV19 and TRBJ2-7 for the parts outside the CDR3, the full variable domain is DGGITQSPKYLFRKEGQNVTLSCEQNLNHDAMYWYRQDPGQGLRLIYYSQIVNDFQKGDIAEGYSVSREKKESFPLTVTSAQKNPTAFYLCASRPGQGAYEQYFGPGTRLTVT.

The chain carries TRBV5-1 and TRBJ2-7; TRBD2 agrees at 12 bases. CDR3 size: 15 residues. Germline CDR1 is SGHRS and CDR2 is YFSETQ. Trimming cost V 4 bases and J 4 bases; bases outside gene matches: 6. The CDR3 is CASSQTSGGGYEQYF. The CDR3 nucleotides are TGCGCCAGCAGCCAGACTAGCGGGGGAGGGTACGAGCAGTACTTC.

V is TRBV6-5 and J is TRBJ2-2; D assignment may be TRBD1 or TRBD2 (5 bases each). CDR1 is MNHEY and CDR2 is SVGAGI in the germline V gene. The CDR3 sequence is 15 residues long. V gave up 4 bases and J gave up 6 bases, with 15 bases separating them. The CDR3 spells CASSSGPGQSGELFF. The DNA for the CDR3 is TGTGCCAGCAGTTCCGGCCCGGGGCAGTCCGGGGAGCTGTTTTTT.

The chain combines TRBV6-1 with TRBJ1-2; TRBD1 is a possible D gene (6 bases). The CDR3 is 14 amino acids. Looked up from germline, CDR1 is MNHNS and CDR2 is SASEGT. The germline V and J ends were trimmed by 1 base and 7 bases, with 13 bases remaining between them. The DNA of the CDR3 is TGTGCCAGCAGTGAAGTTGGGGGCATGGGTGGCTACACCTTC. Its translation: CASSEVGGMGGYTF.

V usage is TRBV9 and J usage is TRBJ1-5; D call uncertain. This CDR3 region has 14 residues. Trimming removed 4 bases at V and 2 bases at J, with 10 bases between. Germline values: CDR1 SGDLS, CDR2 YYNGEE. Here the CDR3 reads CASSRSGGNQPQHF. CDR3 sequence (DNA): TGTGCCAGCAGCCGCTCCGGAGGCAATCAGCCCCAGCATTTT.

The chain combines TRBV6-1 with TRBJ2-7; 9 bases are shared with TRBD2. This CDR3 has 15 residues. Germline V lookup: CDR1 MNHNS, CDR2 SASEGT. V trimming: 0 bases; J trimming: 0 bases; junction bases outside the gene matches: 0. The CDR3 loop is CASSEASGSSYEQYF. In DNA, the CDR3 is TGTGCCAGCAGTGAAGCTAGCGGGAGCTCCTACGAGCAGTACTTC.

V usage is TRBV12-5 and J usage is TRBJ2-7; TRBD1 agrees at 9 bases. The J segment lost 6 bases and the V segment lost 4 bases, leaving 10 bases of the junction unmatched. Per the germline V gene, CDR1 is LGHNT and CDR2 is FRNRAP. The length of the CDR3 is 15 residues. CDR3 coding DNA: TGTGCTAGTGGTTCCAGAGGGACAGGGTTGGGCGAGCAGTACTTC. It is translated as CASGSRGTGLGEQYF.

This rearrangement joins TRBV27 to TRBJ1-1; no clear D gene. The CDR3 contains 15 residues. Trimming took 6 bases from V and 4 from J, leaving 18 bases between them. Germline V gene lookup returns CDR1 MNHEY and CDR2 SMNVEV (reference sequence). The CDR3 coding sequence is TGTGCCAGCAGCCTCCGGTTCACGGGGAGCACTGAAGCTTTCTTT. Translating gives CASSLRFTGSTEAFF.

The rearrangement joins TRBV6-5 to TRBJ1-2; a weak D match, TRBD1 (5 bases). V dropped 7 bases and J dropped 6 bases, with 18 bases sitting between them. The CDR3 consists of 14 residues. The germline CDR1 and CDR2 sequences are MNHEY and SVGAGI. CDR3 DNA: TGTGCCAGCAATAAAAAGGGGAGGGAGAATGGCTACACCTTC. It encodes CASNKKGRENGYTF.

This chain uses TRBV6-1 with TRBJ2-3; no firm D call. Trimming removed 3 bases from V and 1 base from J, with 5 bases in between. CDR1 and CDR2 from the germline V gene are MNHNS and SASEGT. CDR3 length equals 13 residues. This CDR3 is CASSDRGTDTQYF. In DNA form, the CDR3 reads TGTGCCAGCAGTGACCGGGGCACAGATACGCAGTATTTT.

The CDR3 nucleotides are TGTGCCAGCAGTTCGGGGGCCCTACCGGGGACCCAGTACTTC. Translating it yields CASSSGALPGTQYF. The rearrangement uses TRBV6-5 and TRBJ2-5; the D call may be TRBD1 or TRBD2 (6 bases each). This CDR3 is 14 amino acids long. The germline V and J ends were trimmed by 4 bases and 7 bases, with 16 bases remaining between them. Germline CDR1 is MNHEY and CDR2 is SVGAGI.

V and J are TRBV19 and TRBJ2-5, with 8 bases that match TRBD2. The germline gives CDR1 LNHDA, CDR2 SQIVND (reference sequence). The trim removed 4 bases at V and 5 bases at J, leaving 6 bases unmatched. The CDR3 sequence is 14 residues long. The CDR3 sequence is CASSTAGGAETQYF. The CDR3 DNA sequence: TGTGCCAGTAGTACCGCGGGGGGCGCGGAGACCCAGTACTTC.

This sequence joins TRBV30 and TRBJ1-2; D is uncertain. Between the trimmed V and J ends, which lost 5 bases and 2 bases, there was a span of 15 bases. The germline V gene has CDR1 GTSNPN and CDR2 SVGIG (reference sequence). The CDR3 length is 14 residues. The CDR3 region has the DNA TGTGCCTGGGCCCCGGGCAGTCAGAACTATGGCTACACCTTC. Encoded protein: CAWAPGSQNYGYTF.